These 8 T cell receptor beta chains were all obtained from the same sample, sequenced in a study of T-cell memory formation after mild COVID-19. TCRdb independently ran MiXCR on the 5' RACE reads; one entry per CDR3 protein. This table has 300,000 to 350,000 distinct CDR3 sequences, 15% to 20% appearing once. The sample consisted of PBMCs or a T cell subset sorted from them (not recorded which). Receptor source: a man younger than 35 who had mild COVID-19 (a few samples of this study predate the infection). Cell type and time point are not known.

This clonotype turned up a few times. The chain recombines TRBV25-1 with TRBJ2-5, with D possibly being TRBD2 (6 bases). The CDR3 runs 15 residues. Germline loops: CDR1 MGHDK, CDR2 SYGVNS. V was cut by 3 bases and J by 5 bases, with 16 bases left in between. The CDR3 protein is CASSDRLAFVETQYF. The CDR3 nucleotides read TGTGCCAGCAGTGACCGGCTAGCGTTTGTGGAGACCCAGTACTTC.

J is TRBJ2-5 and V is TRBV27; D is unresolved. The CDR3 sequence is 13 residues long. The V end was cut by 0 bases, the J end by 5 bases, with 7 bases between. Germline CDR1 is MNHEY and CDR2 is SMNVEV (reference sequence). The CDR3 region has the DNA TGTGCCAGCAGTTTATCAGGGTGGGAGACCCAGTACTTC. Its translation is CASSLSGWETQYF.

The V call is TRBV9, the J call TRBJ1-2; possible D gene TRBD1, 5 bases. The V end lost 0 bases, the J end lost 8 bases, and 14 bases lay between the germline ends. Looked up from germline, CDR1 is SGDLS and CDR2 is YYNGEE. The CDR3 extends over 14 amino acids. CDR3 sequence (DNA): TGTGCCAGCAGCGTAGATCCAGGGCTGGGCGGCTACACCTTC. Encoded protein: CASSVDPGLGGYTF.

This clonotype has only a few counts. The chain couples TRBV20-1 to TRBJ2-2, with D hard to call. This CDR3 contains 13 residues. Germline CDR1 is DFQATT and CDR2 is SNEGSKA (reference sequence). The V end lost 6 bases, the J end lost 5 bases, and 13 bases lay between the germline ends. In nucleotides, the CDR3 is TGCAGTGCAGGGCCGATCGGGACCGGGGAGCTGTTTTTT. This sequence encodes CSAGPIGTGELFF.

The rearrangement uses TRBV7-8 and TRBJ1-2; the D gene is possibly TRBD1 (5 bases). The V gene's germline CDR1 is SGHVS and CDR2 FQNEAQ. Trimming took off 2 bases at V and 5 bases at J, with 15 bases between the two ends. This CDR3 is built from 15 residues. The CDR3 coding sequence is TGTGCCAGCAGCTTACGGGACTCGCGGGGTTATGGCTACACCTTC. It specifies CASSLRDSRGYGYTF. The variable domain in full, with the rest retrieved from reference TRBV7-8 and TRBJ1-2, is GAGVSQSPRYKVAKRGQDVALRCDPISGHVSLFWYQQALGQGPEFLTYFQNEAQLDKSGLPSDRFFAERPEGSVSTLKIQRTQQEDSAVYLCASSLRDSRGYGYTFGSGTRLTVV.

This clonotype occurred a few times. V gene TRBV11-2 combines with J gene TRBJ2-5; 7 bases fit TRBD1. The length of the CDR3 is 15 residues. Trimming removed 6 bases from V and 4 bases from J; junction bases left unmatched: 11. Germline V gene lookup returns CDR1 SGHAT and CDR2 FQNNGV. The CDR3 spells CASRLAGTARETQYF. CDR3 DNA: TGTGCCAGCAGACTCGCCGGGACAGCGCGAGAGACCCAGTACTTC.

At least ten counts were recorded for this clonotype. V usage is TRBV2 and J usage is TRBJ2-4; D call uncertain. The CDR3 extends over 12 amino acids. The germline V gene has CDR1 SNHLY and CDR2 FYNNEI. Trimming shortened V by 8 bases and J by 1 base, and 6 bases separated the two germline ends. In DNA, the CDR3 is TGTGCCAGCGGGTACGCCAAAAACATTCAGTACTTC. It translates to CASGYAKNIQYF. The whole variable domain, remainder taken from reference TRBV2 and TRBJ2-4, is EPEVTQTPSHQVTQMGQEVILRCVPISNHLYFYWYRQILGQKVEFLVSFYNNEISEKSEIFDDQFSVERPDGSNFTLKIRSTKLEDSAMYFCASGYAKNIQYFGAGTRLSVL.

The chain carries TRBV7-2 and TRBJ2-1; the match to TRBD2 covers 13 bases. This CDR3 spans 17 amino acids. Germline-derived CDR1 and CDR2 are SGHTA and FQGNSA. V shed 6 bases, J shed 7 bases, and the junction held 12 bases outside the gene matches. Here the CDR3 reads CASSPLTSGGSWNEQFF. The CDR3, as DNA: TGTGCCAGCAGTCCGCTGACTAGCGGGGGGTCCTGGAATGAGCAGTTCTTC.